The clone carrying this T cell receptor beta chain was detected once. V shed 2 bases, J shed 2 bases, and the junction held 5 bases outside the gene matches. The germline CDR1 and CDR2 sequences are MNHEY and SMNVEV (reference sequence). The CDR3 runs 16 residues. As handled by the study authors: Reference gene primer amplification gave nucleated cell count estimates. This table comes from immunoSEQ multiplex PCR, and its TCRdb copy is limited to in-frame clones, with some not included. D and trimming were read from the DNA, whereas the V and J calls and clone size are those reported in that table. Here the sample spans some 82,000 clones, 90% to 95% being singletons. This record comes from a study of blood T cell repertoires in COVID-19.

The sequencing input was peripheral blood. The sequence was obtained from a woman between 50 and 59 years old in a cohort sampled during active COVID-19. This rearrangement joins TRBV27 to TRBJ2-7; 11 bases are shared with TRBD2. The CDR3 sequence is CASSLLAGGPTYEQYF. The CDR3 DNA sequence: TGTGCCAGCAGTTTACTAGCGGGAGGACCAACCTACGAGCAGTACTTC.